The sequence of this T cell receptor (beta chain) was determined in a study of cytomegalovirus exposure and HLA in healthy donors (dated by TCRdb to the late 2010s). Notes on the research overall: In an earlier analysis of 587 of the donors, less than 350 Gb of sequence data and 90 million to 120 million unique TCR beta sequences from about 179 million T cells were reported. In an earlier analysis of a few hundred of the donors, high-throughput TCR beta sequencing was used to judge whether each TCR beta V gene segment behaved as functional or pseudogenic. The number of donors typed differed by locus, with about 629-630 for A, B, C, DRB1 and DQB1, around 500 for DQA1, 606 for DPA1, and approximately 470 for DPB1. Every repertoire in the discovery cohort had been generated on one and the same sequencing platform. Donor age, sex, ethnicity and CMV serostatus were compiled together with the repertoire data. In a later genetic analysis, genome-wide SNP genotypes for about 65% of the roughly 670 donors were used, and that subset was treated as a discovery cohort. The aim of the study was to test whether cataloging public T cell receptors could identify signatures of past pathogen exposure. Among over 350 genotyped donors of the cohort, an average of around 240,000 unique TCR beta nucleotide sequences were sequenced per donor, roughly 20% of them non-productive. The T cell repertoires of under 700 subjects were profiled by immunosequencing and related to cytomegalovirus serostatus. Of the 300 to 500 genotyped donors, approximately 81% were placed in the genetic ancestry cluster associated with self-reported Caucasian donors. A later analysis re-analyzed previously published TCR beta repertoires from about 730 donors and added high-resolution HLA genotyping to study TCR occurrence patterns. About 300 gigabases of sequencing data and approximately 84 million unique TCR sequences were included in an early release covering several hundred HLA-typed donors. The study combined high-throughput TCR immunosequencing, statistical association of individual TCRs with disease status, and machine learning to predict cytomegalovirus infection status. In the later analysis, no new phenotypic data were used to find candidate immune exposures; instead, reliance was placed on TCR beta sequences and their occurrence across donors. HLA typing included class I and class II loci at four-digit resolution. In addition to the first cohort of approximately 650 subjects, a separate validation cohort of 120 different subjects was used. About five DR-DQ haplotypes were handled as single units for association and clustering, since linkage in the cohort was strong. Overall results and qualifications from the work: The authors suggested that the approach could potentially be extended to other disease states and immunological phenotypes. A cluster of highly shared sequence variants was judged likely to be a technical artifact of the sequencing pipeline. Correlated functional status among segregating V segments might be attributable to linkage disequilibrium, but an unknown experimental factor could not be ruled out. Roughly uniform sequencing depth across donors was assumed in presence/absence analyses, although this assumption may not hold. In a later analysis, HLA-associated TCR beta chains were found to be more clonally expanded and to have lower generation probabilities than equally common non-associated chains. Specific HLA alleles were associated with 15,000 to 20,000 TCR beta sequences at a false discovery rate of 0.05 in a later analysis. In an earlier analysis of fewer than 700 of the donors, most TCR beta V segments appeared in productive rearrangements about 87% or about 30% of the time, broadly matching IMGT annotations. V-gene and J-gene trimming of TCR beta chains was associated with a missense DCLRE1C variant in a later genetic analysis, and the association was replicated in an independent cohort. A further reported finding was that TCR beta sequences accurately predicted the HLA-A and HLA-B alleles for most subjects in the first cohort. Because the 87-base-pair reads could not distinguish some IMGT-functional V segments, including TRBV6-2 and TRBV6-3, those segments were excluded. In vitro tests confirmed that a few of the cytomegalovirus-associated TCR beta chains recognize cytomegalovirus antigens. Across donors, most TCR sequences were observed very rarely, whereas some public TCRs were present in many individuals. Cytomegalovirus status was reported to be diagnosed by the classifier with high specificity and sensitivity in both the original and validation cohorts. A total of about 180 TCR beta chains were listed by the study as associated with cytomegalovirus. Only TCR beta chains were sequenced in this cohort, and the absence of alpha or paired-chain data limited detectable features. Because HLA typing was missing for some donors at each locus, association tests included only the typed subset. The only immune exposure information available for the cohort was CMV serostatus. In a later analysis, most CMV-associated TCR beta chains were found to appear HLA-restricted, with HLA associations seemingly driven largely by CMV exposure. Strong co-occurrence of HLA alleles, especially DR and DQ, made assigning TCR associations to individual alleles difficult. In a later analysis, several top co-occurrence clusters were reported to appear linked to parvovirus B19, influenza, CMV and Epstein-Barr virus. A later analysis found that TCR association rates varied across HLA loci, with DRB1 alleles showing the most associated TCRs and HLA-C alleles the fewest. According to a later genetic analysis, donors in an Asian-associated ancestry cluster had fewer N-insertions in productive TCRs than the approximately 670-donor mean. Over 15 rarely observed V segments, including chromosome 9 orphons, were excluded from the earlier analysis of about 600 of the donors because counts were too low.

A remark on this clone: Which antigen it targets is not known. The sample holds no much larger clone one base away, and base qualities are not on file.

The cohort consisted of hundreds of healthy bone marrow donors. At the time of sampling, all cohort members were nominally healthy, though unrecorded immune exposures were likely present. The donor was CMV seronegative and was included in the group of 352 seronegative cohort members. A peripheral blood sample was collected from each donor, and TCR beta sequencing was performed on peripheral blood mononuclear cells. The Qiagen DNeasy Blood Extraction Kit was used to extract genomic DNA from the blood cell samples. There are 15 amino acids in the CDR3, from cysteine to phenylalanine inclusive. Only the CDR3 DNA is retained, 45 bases long and in frame from the first base. V is cut by 3 bases and J by 4 bases, and the space between the germline ends is 15 bases. CDR1 and CDR2 (MDHEN, SYDVKM) derive from the germline V gene. Library generation was performed with the immunoSEQ multiplex PCR assay. The multiplex PCR relied on a mix of 60 forward primers for TCR Vbeta segments and 13 reverse primers for TCR Jbeta segments. The CDR3 region of rearranged TCR beta genes was amplified from genomic DNA by a multiplex PCR assay. On the Illumina HiSeq System, the amplified TCR beta libraries were sequenced as 87-base-pair reads. Concerning the study's data processing: A later analysis counted tens of millions of unique TCR beta chains across the 690 or so repertoires, and roughly 11 million of these chains were shared by at least two donors. A nearest-neighbor algorithm error-corrected the raw reads and collapsed the reads into unique sequences, merging closely related sequences to remove PCR and sequencing errors. To assign V, D and J gene segments, CDR3 sequences were aligned to IMGT reference sequences. For a sequence to be retained, at least a six-nucleotide match to both a V gene segment and a J gene segment was required. Rearrangements were called productive when the CDR3 lacked stop codons and stayed in frame with V and J; all others were non-productive. CDR3 was defined by IMGT convention, running from the second conserved V-encoded cysteine to the conserved J-encoded phenylalanine. The earlier analysis of 587 of the donors excluded sequences that lacked an unambiguous match to a single V gene segment. In an earlier analysis of 450 to 700 of the donors, V segments were called functional above 56.7% productive rearrangements and were called segregating when the between-donor standard deviation exceeded 5%. To diagnose cytomegalovirus status from the catalog of TCR beta chain sequences, a statistical classification framework was built. In a later analysis, TCR nucleotide sequences were compared against IMGT/GENE-DB human TR gene sequences so that V and J genes could be assigned. In a later analysis, CDR3 sequences and most-parsimonious VDJ recombination scenarios were assigned using the TCRdist pipeline. In a later analysis, each TCR beta chain was defined by its CDR3 amino acid sequence together with its V-gene family, and reads without a unique V-gene family were excluded. In a later analysis, 450 to 600 highly shared, low-generation-probability nucleotide sequences were removed to address suspected cross-contamination and a sequencing artifact. In a later analysis, a clonal expansion index was calculated for each public chain from normalized within-repertoire ranks of inferred template counts. A later analysis computed generation probabilities with a VDJ recombination model fitted to out-of-frame rearrangements, and checked the results against IGoR. Hypergeometric tests were used in a later analysis to score TCR-TCR, TCR-HLA and TCR-CMV co-occurrence, with a repertoire-size bias correction applied to the TCR pairs. A later analysis estimated false discovery rates by permuting HLA or CMV assignments 20 times. In a later analysis, co-occurring TCRs were grouped using DBSCAN, with TCRdist sequence similarity added in when clustering inside HLA-allele-positive subsets. Co-occurrence clustering excluded repertoires with fewer than 30,000 or more than 120,000 public chains, plus five with anomalous nucleotide sharing. Drawn from immuneACCESS, this table holds only the in-frame rearrangements with V and J called that TCRdb kept. Clones are partly lost; checked studies trace under half to an unresolved V gene and leave the rest unexplained. V and J calls plus clone size are reproduced from that table; the DNA served to infer D and trimming. For this sample there are some 150,000 clones; over 70% appear just once. The biggest ten clones account for 7% of the sample.

Sequencing input: PBMCs. This receptor was obtained from a man aged 30 to 45 in good health and CMV-seronegative. The chain is made from TRBV28 and TRBJ1-1; no D gene can be assigned with confidence. The CDR3 sequence is CASSFTLGRATEAFF. The sequenced DNA is TGTGCCAGCAGTTTCACATTGGGGAGGGCCACTGAAGCTTTCTTT.